This T cell receptor (beta chain) originates from a study of blood T cell repertoires in COVID-19. Background on the study: From the United States, Italy and Spain came samples of acute and convalescent COVID-19.

The V gene end was trimmed by 4 bases and the J gene end by 10 bases; junction bases not matched to a gene: 7. The CDR3 contains 14 residues. CDR1 and CDR2 (germline): MNHEY, SMNVEV (reference sequence). This clone occurred once. In the authors' methods: Scientists estimated how many nucleated cells there were by amplifying reference gene primers. TCRdb keeps only in-frame clones here, not all; method: immunoSEQ multiplex PCR. That table supplies the V and J calls and clone size; D and trimming were determined from the DNA. The table includes 45,000 to 65,000 clones, roughly four fifths detected once.

This TCR came from a man between 65 and 85 years old with active COVID-19. The rearrangement uses TRBV27 and TRBJ1-6, with 7 bases aligning to TRBD1. Source material: peripheral blood. The CDR3, as DNA: TGTGCCAGCAGTTCCCTACAGGGGTTCTCACCCCTCCACTTT. This translates into CASSSLQGFSPLHF.